The next 24 T cell receptor beta chains were all read from a single sample in a study of post-analysis software for immune sequencing data. Study results and caveats: Patients showed TRBV5-6, TRBV5-1 and TRBV20-1 among several TRBV segments more frequent than in controls.

The TCR beta cDNA libraries contained unique molecular identifiers. TCRdb recomputed calls from the PCR reads with MiXCR, one row per CDR3 protein. The table records about 820,000 distinct CDR3 sequences, 53% of them present only once. These TCRs' antigens remain unknown. The sample taken for sequencing was blood. The receptors were sampled from a girl aged 10-17 years with multiple sclerosis.

The chain recombines TRBV3-1 with TRBJ2-7, with TRBD2 matching over 10 bases. Germline lookup yields CDR1 LGHDT and CDR2 YNNKEL (reference sequence). Trimming at V came to 5 bases and at J to 0 bases, leaving 4 bases not matched to a gene. CDR3 size: 15 residues. CDR3 DNA sequence: TGTGCCAGCAGCAAACTAGCGGGGAGCTCCTACGAGCAGTACTTC. This translates into CASSKLAGSSYEQYF.

The chain employs TRBV4-1 and TRBJ2-5; 10 nucleotides match TRBD2. Germline-derived CDR1 and CDR2 are MGHRA and YSYEKL. Losses at the gene ends were 4 bases for V and 5 bases for J; bases not matched to a gene: 13. The CDR3 contains 17 residues. CDR3 sequence reads: CASSPTGASGSRETQYF. As DNA, the CDR3 is TGCGCCAGCAGCCCCACCGGGGCTAGCGGGAGTAGGGAGACCCAGTACTTC.

About this clonotype: One end of the junction does not line up with germline, which may come from a read error. The chain links TRBV12-3 or TRBV12-4 to TRBJ2-1; 7 bases match TRBD2. The CDR3 has 16 amino acids. This CDR3 reads CASSLFQAGPYNEQFF. The CDR3 nucleotides read TGTGCCAGCAGTTTATTTCAAGCGGGACCCTACAACGAGCAGTTCTTC.

The V gene is TRBV7-9, the J gene TRBJ2-5; 7 positions match TRBD1. CDR3 size: 14 residues. The V gene end was trimmed by 5 bases and the J gene end by 2 bases; junction bases not matched to a gene: 5. The germline V gene has CDR1 SEHNR and CDR2 FQNEAQ (reference sequence). DNA for the CDR3: TGTGCCAGCAGCCAAAAGGGACAGCAAGAGACCCAGTACTTC. It codes for CASSQKGQQETQYF. Supplemented by reference TRBV7-9 and TRBJ2-5, the full variable domain reads DTGVSQNPRHKITKRGQNVTFRCDPISEHNRLYWYRQTLGQGPEFLTYFQNEAQLEKSRLLSDRFSAERPKGSFSTLEIQRTEQGDSAMYLCASSQKGQQETQYFGPGTRLLVL.

The CDR3 nucleotides read TGCAGTGCTAATCGGGCAGATACGCAGTATTTT. It encodes CSANRADTQYF. The chain combines TRBV20-1 with TRBJ2-3; no firm D call. The germline V gene encodes CDR1 DFQATT and CDR2 SNEGSKA (reference sequence). V was trimmed by 4 bases and J by 4 bases, leaving 6 bases between them. The CDR3 runs 11 residues.

The CDR3 DNA reads as TGCGCCAGCAGCTTGACTAATCAGGTCGGGGCCAACGTCCTGACTTTC. The encoded protein is CASSLTNQVGANVLTF. The chain carries TRBV5-1 and TRBJ2-6; D remains ambiguous. This CDR3 comprises 16 residues. The V gene lost 1 base and the J gene lost 4 bases, with 12 bases spanning the gap. The germline V gene encodes CDR1 SGHRS and CDR2 YFSETQ.

In its sample, this clonotype was seen a few times. The CDR3 sequence: CSAREALAKNIQYF. Here the CDR3 DNA reads TGCAGTGCTCGCGAGGCCCTAGCCAAAAACATTCAGTACTTC. V and J are TRBV20-1 and TRBJ2-4, with D unresolved. Germline loops: CDR1 DFQATT, CDR2 SNEGSKA (reference sequence). V was clipped by 5 bases and J by 0 bases, with 11 bases between them. The CDR3 has 14 amino acids.

The chain has TRBV29-1 and TRBJ2-3; no firm D call. V lost 6 bases to trimming and J lost 7 bases, with 20 bases between them. The CDR3 has 14 amino acids. CDR1 is SQVTM and CDR2 is ANQGSEA in the germline V gene. The DNA of the CDR3 is TGCAGCGTCGACCGCCAGCGCCCTAGGTATACGCAGTATTTT. This sequence encodes CSVDRQRPRYTQYF.

This sequence joins TRBV5-1 and TRBJ2-5, with D possibly TRBD2 on 6 matching bases. CDR1 and CDR2 from the germline V gene are SGHRS and YFSETQ. The CDR3 consists of 14 residues. The germline V and J ends were trimmed by 4 bases and 5 bases, with 15 bases remaining between them. Here the CDR3 reads CASSGGSIEETQYF. DNA of the CDR3: TGCGCCAGCAGCGGGGGGTCTATCGAGGAGACCCAGTACTTC.

V gene TRBV20-1 combines with J gene TRBJ1-1; 9 bases align to TRBD1. V shed 1 base and J 4 bases; nucleotides not matched to a gene: 1. The CDR3 is 13 amino acids. Germline V CDR1 and CDR2: DFQATT, SNEGSKA (reference sequence). The CDR3 DNA sequence: TGCAGTGCTAGAGGGGACAGGGCCACTGAAGCTTTCTTT. Translated: CSARGDRATEAFF.

CDR3 sequence reads: CASSDYTGSDTQYF. CDR3 nucleotides: TGTGCCAGCAGCGATTATACGGGGTCAGATACGCAGTATTTT. The chain employs TRBV6-5 and TRBJ2-3, with TRBD2 as a possible D gene (5 bases). The CDR3 contains 14 residues. The V end was cut by 6 bases, the J end by 4 bases, with 14 bases between. The germline V gene encodes CDR1 MNHEY and CDR2 SVGAGI.

The chain links TRBV18 to TRBJ2-7; 7 bases match TRBD2. With 2 bases clipped from V and 6 bases from J, the junction kept 7 bases outside the gene matches. The CDR3 sequence is 14 residues long. Looked up from germline, CDR1 is KGHSH and CDR2 is LQKENI. The CDR3 protein is CASSPKSGRGEQYF. The CDR3 nucleotides are TGTGCCAGCTCACCAAAGAGTGGGAGGGGCGAGCAGTACTTC. The variable domain in full, with the rest retrieved from reference TRBV18 and TRBJ2-7, is NAGVMQNPRHLVRRRGQEARLRCSPMKGHSHVYWYRQLPEEGLKFMVYLQKENIIDESGMPKERFSAEFPKEGPSILRIQQVVRGDSAAYFCASSPKSGRGEQYFGPGTRLTVT.

The CDR3 spells CASSLASGRFHEQYF. The CDR3 coding sequence is TGTGCCAGCAGCTTAGCTAGCGGGAGGTTCCACGAGCAGTACTTC. The genes are TRBV7-9 and TRBJ2-7, with 10 bases aligning to TRBD2. The CDR3 spans 15 residues. The J segment lost 5 bases and the V segment lost 0 bases, leaving 4 bases of the junction unmatched. CDR1 and CDR2 (germline): SEHNR, FQNEAQ (reference sequence).

This clonotype has ten or more counts. V gene TRBV7-3 combines with J gene TRBJ2-1; TRBD2 agrees at 9 bases. This CDR3 comprises 14 residues. The trim removed 5 bases at V and 8 bases at J, leaving 7 bases unmatched. Germline values: CDR1 SGHTA, CDR2 FQGTGA. The CDR3 DNA sequence: TGTGCCAGCAGCCCCGGGACTAGCAGGGATGAGCAGTTCTTC. It encodes CASSPGTSRDEQFF. Using reference TRBV7-3 and TRBJ2-1 for the parts outside the CDR3, the full variable domain is GAGVSQTPSNKVTEKGKYVELRCDPISGHTALYWYRQSLGQGPEFLIYFQGTGAADDSGLPNDRFFAVRPEGSVSTLKIQRTERGDSAVYLCASSPGTSRDEQFFGPGTRLTVL.

This clonotype occurred a few times. The chain recombines TRBV5-1 with TRBJ2-5; D may correspond to TRBD1 or TRBD2 (5 bases each). Germline CDR1 and CDR2: SGHRS and YFSETQ. Trimming took 3 bases from V and 4 from J, leaving 22 bases between them. The length of the CDR3 is 17 residues. The CDR3 DNA follows: TGCGCCAGCAGCTCCGAAGTTGGCAGGGTGAGCGGAGAGACCCAGTACTTC. Its translation is CASSSEVGRVSGETQYF.

The J gene is TRBJ2-5, the V gene TRBV29-1; 7 nucleotides match TRBD1. The closer fit of TRBJ2-7 to the DNA end suggests the J call may be wrong. The germline V gene has CDR1 SQVTM and CDR2 ANQGSEA. This CDR3 is 12 amino acids long. CDR3 loop: CSGAGTANEQYF. The CDR3 nucleotides are TGCAGCGGAGCCGGGACAGCCAACGAGCAGTACTTC.

The gene calls are TRBV7-8 and TRBJ1-2; D not certain. There are 15 residues in the CDR3. Trimming removed 0 bases at V and 5 bases at J, with 13 bases between. Germline CDR1 SGHVS, CDR2 FQNEAQ. The CDR3 DNA reads TGTGCCAGCAGCTTAGCGCATAACACCGGGTATGGCTACACCTTC. This codes for CASSLAHNTGYGYTF.

V usage is TRBV9 and J usage is TRBJ2-3, with a weak D call TRBD2 (5 bases). Looked up from germline, CDR1 is SGDLS and CDR2 is YYNGEE. The germline V and J ends were trimmed by 3 bases and 5 bases, with 19 bases remaining between them. The CDR3 runs to 16 residues. CDR3 in DNA: TGTGCCAGCAGCGCACGGGGAATCGGTCACGGAGATACGCAGTATTTT. The encoded protein is CASSARGIGHGDTQYF.

Concerning this clonotype: At one end, the junction sequence differs from germline, possibly due to a read error. The J gene is TRBJ1-1, the V gene TRBV7-2; weak D call: TRBD1 (5 bases). Germline CDR1 is SGHTA and CDR2 is FQGNSA. This CDR3 is 19 amino acids long. In DNA, the CDR3 is TGTGCCGGCAGCAGGTCAGGGATTAGGGGATTCCTTGGAAACACTGAAGCTTTCTTT. Protein sequence: CAGSRSGIRGFLGNTEAFF.

This chain connects TRBV15 to TRBJ2-1; D gene unclear. The CDR3 spans 13 residues. Germline V lookup: CDR1 LNHNV, CDR2 YYDKDF (reference sequence). V lost 8 bases and J lost 0, with 8 bases in between. This CDR3 is CATGSNSYNEQFF. CDR3 bases: TGTGCCACCGGATCGAACTCCTACAATGAGCAGTTCTTC.

This clonotype has only a few counts. This CDR3 is CASSLSGLGEQFF. CDR3 nucleotides: TGCGCCAGCAGCTTGTCGGGGTTGGGTGAGCAGTTCTTC. The chain combines TRBV5-1 with TRBJ2-1, with D perhaps matching TRBD2 (5 bases). Trimming cost V 1 base and J 9 bases, with 11 bases left between them. Germline CDR1 SGHRS, CDR2 YFSETQ. The CDR3 covers 13 residues.

The V gene is TRBV29-1, the J gene TRBJ1-6, with D uncertain. The germline gives CDR1 SQVTM, CDR2 ANQGSEA. Deletions cut 7 bases from V and 8 bases from J, with 12 bases between. The CDR3 is 12 residues long. In DNA, the CDR3 is TGCAGCGCCGGTGGCGGGGATTCACCCCTCCACTTT. It encodes CSAGGGDSPLHF.

V usage is TRBV5-1 and J usage is TRBJ1-1; TRBD1 matches at 7 bases. CDR1 SGHRS and CDR2 YFSETQ come from the germline V gene. The CDR3 sequence is 15 residues long. V lost 0 bases, J lost 5 bases, and 7 bases stayed unmatched. CDR3 nucleotides: TGCGCCAGCAGCTTGGGATACGGACAGGAAACTGAAGCTTTCTTT. This sequence encodes CASSLGYGQETEAFF.

Regarding this clonotype: One base away lies a much larger clone, so this may be a sequencing read error. The chain links TRBV5-1 to TRBJ2-7; 7 bases fit TRBD1. Trimming at V came to 4 bases and at J to 1 base, leaving 5 bases not matched to a gene. The CDR3 has 14 amino acids. From germline, CDR1 is SGHRS and CDR2 YFSETQ. CDR3 nucleotide sequence: TGCGCCAGCAGCCCGGGACAGCCTTCCTACGAGCAGTACTTC. Its translation: CASSPGQPSYEQYF.